These 2 T cell receptor beta chains originate from one sample sequenced in a study of monozygotic twins with inflammatory bowel disease. After re-calling the 5' RACE reads, TCRdb lists one entry per CDR3 protein, DNA absent. The sample totals 150,000 or so distinct CDR3 sequences; its top ten clones hold around 7%. The source material was blood. The receptors stem from a human donor with ulcerative colitis or Crohn's disease, or a healthy co-twin of an affected twin (not recorded which).

J is TRBJ1-4 and V is TRBV5-5. Germline CDR1 SGHKS, CDR2 YYEKEE (reference sequence). This CDR3 is built from 15 residues. CDR3 residues: CASQRELPTNEKLFF.

The chain joins TRBV2 to TRBJ2-2; TCRdb's assignment of TRBD1 cannot be checked, as there is no DNA. The CDR3 spans 13 residues. The germline V gene has CDR1 SNHLY and CDR2 FYNNEI. CDR3: CATTGVNTGELFF.